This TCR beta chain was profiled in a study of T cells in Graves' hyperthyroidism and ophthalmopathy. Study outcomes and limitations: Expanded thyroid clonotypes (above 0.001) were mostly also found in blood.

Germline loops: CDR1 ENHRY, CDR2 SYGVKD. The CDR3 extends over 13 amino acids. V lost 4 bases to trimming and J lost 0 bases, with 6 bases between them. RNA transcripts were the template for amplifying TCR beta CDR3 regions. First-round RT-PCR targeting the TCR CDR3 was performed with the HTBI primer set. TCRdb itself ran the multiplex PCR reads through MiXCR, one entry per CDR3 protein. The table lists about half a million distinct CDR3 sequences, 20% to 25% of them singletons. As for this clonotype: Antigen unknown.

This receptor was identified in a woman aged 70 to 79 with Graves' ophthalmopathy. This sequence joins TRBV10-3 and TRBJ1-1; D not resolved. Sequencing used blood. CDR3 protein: CAISGELNTEAFF. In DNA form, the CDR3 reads TGTGCCATCAGTGGGGAGTTGAACACTGAAGCTTTCTTT.